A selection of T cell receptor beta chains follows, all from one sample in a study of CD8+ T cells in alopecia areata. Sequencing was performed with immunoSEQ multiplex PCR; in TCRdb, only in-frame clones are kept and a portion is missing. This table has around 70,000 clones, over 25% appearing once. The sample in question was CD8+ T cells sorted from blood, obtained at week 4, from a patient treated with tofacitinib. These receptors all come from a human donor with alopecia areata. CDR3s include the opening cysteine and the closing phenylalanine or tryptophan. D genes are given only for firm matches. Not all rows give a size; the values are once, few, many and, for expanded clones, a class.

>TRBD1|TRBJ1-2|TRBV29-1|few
TGCAGCGTACGGACAGGGGGTGGCTACACCTTC
CSVRTGGGYTF
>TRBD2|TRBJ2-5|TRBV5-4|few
TGTGCCAGCAGCTGGGAGGGCAATGAAGAGACCCAGTACTTC
CASSWEGNEETQYF
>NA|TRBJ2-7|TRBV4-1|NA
TGCGCCAGCAGCCAAGAGTTTCTAGCGCAGTGGGAGCAGTACTTC
CASSQEFLAQWEQYF
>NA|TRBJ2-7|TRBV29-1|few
TGCAGCGTTACCACTAGCTACGAGCAGTACTTC
CSVTTSYEQYF
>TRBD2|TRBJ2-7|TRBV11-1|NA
TGTGCCAGCAGCCCGTGGACTAGCGGGATCTCCTACGAGCAGTACTTC
CASSPWTSGISYEQYF
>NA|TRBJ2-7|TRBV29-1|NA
TGCAGCGTGGAGGACTATTCGAGCTCCTACGAGCAGTACTTC
CSVEDYSSSYEQYF
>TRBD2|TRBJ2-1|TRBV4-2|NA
TGTGCCAGCAGCCAAAGTAGCGGGAAGTCGGCTATTAGCGATGAGCAGTTCTTC
CASSQSSGKSAISDEQFF
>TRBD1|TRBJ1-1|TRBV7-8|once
TGTGCCAGCAGCTCGGGGACAGAAGACACTGAAGCTTTCTTT
CASSSGTEDTEAFF
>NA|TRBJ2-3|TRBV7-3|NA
TGTGCCAGCAGCGGAGGCCGCACAGATACGCAGTATTTT
CASSGGRTDTQYF
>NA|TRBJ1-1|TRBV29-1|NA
TGCAGCTTTGGGGGGCTGGGGACTGAAGCTTTCTTT
CSFGGLGTEAFF
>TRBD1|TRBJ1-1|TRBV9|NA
TGTGCCAGCAGCGCGGTGGGACAGGGAGGGCTTGAAGCTTTCTTT
CASSAVGQGGLEAFF
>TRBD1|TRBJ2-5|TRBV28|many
TGTGCCAGCAGTAAGGACAGGGGAGGAGAGACCCAGTACTTC
CASSKDRGGETQYF
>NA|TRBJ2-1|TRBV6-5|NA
TGTTCTGTCCGCGGGACCTACAATGAGCAGTTCTTC
CSVRGTYNEQFF
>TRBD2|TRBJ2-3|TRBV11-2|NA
TGTGCCAGCAGTAAGACTAGCGGGATGGCAGATACGCAGTATTTT
CASSKTSGMADTQYF
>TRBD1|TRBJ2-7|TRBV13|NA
TGTGCCAGCAGCTTCGGGACAGGGGCCTACGAGCAGTACTTC
CASSFGTGAYEQYF
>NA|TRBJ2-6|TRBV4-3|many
TGCGCCAGCAGCCAAGATATCTCTGGGGCCAACGTCCTGACTTTC
CASSQDISGANVLTF
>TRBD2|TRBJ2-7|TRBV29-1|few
TGCAGCGTAGAGGGACTAGCGGGAGTCTCCTACGAGCAGTACTTC
CSVEGLAGVSYEQYF
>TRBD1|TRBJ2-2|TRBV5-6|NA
TGTGCCAGCAGCTGGGGGACAGGGGTTCACACCGGGGAGCTGTTTTTT
CASSWGTGVHTGELFF
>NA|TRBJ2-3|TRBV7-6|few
TGTGCCAGCAGCCCCGGAGGCGGGGCAGATACGCAGTATTTT
CASSPGGGADTQYF